The 11 T cell receptor beta chains below all came from one sample that was sequenced in a study of tumor-infiltrating lymphocytes in localized non-small cell lung cancer (dated by TCRdb to the early 2020s). Receptors were amplified or captured by the immunoSEQ multiplex PCR assay. TCRdb mirrors the immuneACCESS table, restricted to in-frame sequences. Some clones are absent from its copies; in checked studies, under half trace to an unresolved V gene, and the reason for the others is unknown. A total of approximately 15,000 clones appear in this sample, 60% to 80% of them only once. Over 4% of the sample lies in the top ten. Sequencing was carried out using lung tumor tissue. Receptors were obtained from a human donor with non-small cell lung cancer.

The chain carries TRBV6-1 and TRBJ2-2; 13 nucleotides align to TRBD2. V was pared by 4 bases and J by 1 base, with 0 bases of the junction left unmatched. The CDR3 is 16 residues long. Looked up from germline, CDR1 is MNHNS and CDR2 is SASEGT. The CDR3 region is CASSGLAGGNTGELFF. CDR3 sequence (DNA): TGTGCCAGCAGTGGACTAGCGGGAGGGAACACCGGGGAGCTGTTTTTT.

The chain joins TRBV7-2 to TRBJ1-2; no firm D call. V lost 0 bases and J 8 bases, leaving 13 bases between the germline ends. The CDR3 sequence is 14 residues long. Germline assignment: CDR1 SGHTA and CDR2 FQGNSA. This CDR3 reads CASSLAGPLGGYTF. The CDR3 bases are TGTGCCAGCAGCTTAGCAGGACCACTGGGGGGCTACACCTTC.

The V and J genes are TRBV5-4 and TRBJ2-7; D is possibly TRBD1 or TRBD2 (6 bases each). This CDR3 region has 17 residues. Trimming took 0 bases from V and 0 from J, leaving 16 bases between them. The germline gives CDR1 SGHNT, CDR2 YYREEE (reference sequence). The CDR3 sequence: CASSLARGALSSYEQYF. The CDR3, as DNA: TGTGCCAGCAGCTTGGCGAGGGGGGCGTTAAGCTCCTACGAGCAGTACTTC.

This clone was observed a single time. This sequence joins TRBV11-2 and TRBJ1-3, with TRBD1 as a possible D gene (5 bases). Trimming removed 4 bases at V and 2 bases at J, with 15 bases between. The CDR3 length is 16 residues. Germline V gives CDR1 SGHAT, CDR2 FQNNGV. The CDR3 sequence: CASSSTGGSAGNTIYF. The CDR3 region has the DNA TGTGCCAGCAGCTCGACGGGGGGATCGGCTGGAAACACCATATATTTT.

This chain links TRBV21-1 with TRBJ1-1; the table calls TRBD1, which could not be checked here. TRBV21-1 corresponds to a pseudogene. The length of the CDR3 is 18 residues. This chain's CDR3 is CASSKGVKDEGASTEAFF. For the CDR3, the DNA is TGTGCCAGCAGCAAAGGAGTGAAGGACGAGGGGGCGAGCACTGAAGCTTTCTTT.

CDR3 nucleotide sequence: TGCGCCAGCAGCATGGGGATGGGCGAGCAGTACTTC. Translation: CASSMGMGEQYF. The chain is built from TRBV5-1 and TRBJ2-7; no definite D call. Trimming took 4 bases from V and 6 from J, leaving 11 bases between them. The CDR3 has 12 amino acids. CDR1 and CDR2 (germline): SGHRS, YFSETQ.

This clone was picked up one time. The chain has TRBV9 and TRBJ2-7; 9 bases fit TRBD1. This CDR3 region has 15 residues. The J segment lost 1 base and the V segment lost 0 bases, leaving 2 bases of the junction unmatched. Germline lookup yields CDR1 SGDLS and CDR2 YYNGEE. In DNA, the CDR3 is TGTGCCAGCAGCGTAGGGACAGGGGTTTCCTACGAGCAGTACTTC. Its translation is CASSVGTGVSYEQYF.

The chain links TRBV6-5 to TRBJ1-3; D possibly corresponds to TRBD1 (6 bases). Per germline, CDR1 MNHEY and CDR2 SVGAGI. Trimming removed 6 bases from V and 2 bases from J, with 11 bases in between. The CDR3 is made up of 14 amino acids. CDR3: CASRPQGAGNTIYF. The CDR3 nucleotides read TGTGCCAGCAGGCCACAGGGTGCTGGAAACACCATATATTTT.

The CDR3 sequence is CASSPGQGGDTQYF. The DNA for the CDR3 is TGTGCCAGCAGCCCAGGACAGGGGGGAGATACGCAGTATTTT. This chain links TRBV11-3 with TRBJ2-3, with TRBD1 identical over 10 bases. The CDR3 sequence is 14 residues long. The V gene's germline CDR1 is SGHNT and CDR2 YENEEA. V lost 5 bases to trimming and J lost 5 bases; unmatched junction nucleotides: 4.

The chain combines TRBV6-4 with TRBJ1-2; the match to TRBD1 covers 10 bases. This CDR3 has 15 amino acids. With V trimmed by 5 bases and J by 7 bases, 10 bases remained unmatched. The V gene's germline CDR1 is MRHNA and CDR2 SNTAGT. The CDR3 bases are TGTGCCAGCAGTCGCCAGGGACAGGGGAATACTGGCTACACCTTC. Translated, it gives CASSRQGQGNTGYTF.

This chain joins TRBV27 and TRBJ2-1, with D possibly matching TRBD2 (6 bases). Trimming took off 6 bases at V and 4 bases at J, with 16 bases between the two ends. Germline CDR1 is MNHEY and CDR2 is SMNVEV (reference sequence). This CDR3 contains 15 residues. In nucleotides, the CDR3 is TGTGCCAGCAGCCTCCGGGACTCTGCTTACAATGAGCAGTTCTTC. Translation gives CASSLRDSAYNEQFF.